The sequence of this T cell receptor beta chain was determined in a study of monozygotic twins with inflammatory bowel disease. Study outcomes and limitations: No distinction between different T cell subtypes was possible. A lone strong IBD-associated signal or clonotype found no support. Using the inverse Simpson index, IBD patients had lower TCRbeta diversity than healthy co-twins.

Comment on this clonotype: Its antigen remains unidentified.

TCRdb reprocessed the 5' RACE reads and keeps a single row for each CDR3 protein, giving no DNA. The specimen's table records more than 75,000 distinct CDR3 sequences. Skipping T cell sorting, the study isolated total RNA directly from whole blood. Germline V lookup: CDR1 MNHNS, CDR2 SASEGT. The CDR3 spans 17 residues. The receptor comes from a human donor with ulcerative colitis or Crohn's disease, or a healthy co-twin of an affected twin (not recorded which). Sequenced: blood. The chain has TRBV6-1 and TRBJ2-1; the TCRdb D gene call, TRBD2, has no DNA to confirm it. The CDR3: CATAVSGASFLYNEQFF.